This entry lists 7 T cell receptor beta chains sequenced from one sample in a study of T cells in Graves' hyperthyroidism and ophthalmopathy. Amplification targeted TCR beta CDR3 regions from RNA transcripts. In the first-round RT-PCR of the TCR CDR3, the HTBI primer set was used. TCRdb independently ran MiXCR on the multiplex PCR reads; one entry per CDR3 protein. This sample has 130,000 to 150,000 distinct CDR3 sequences; approximately 20% occur once, and the top ten carry 60% to 70%. Specimen: blood. Receptor source: a woman in her 50s with Graves' hyperthyroidism that later progressed to Graves' ophthalmopathy.

The V call is TRBV2, the J call TRBJ1-4; no clear D. The CDR3 contains 16 residues. Per the germline V gene, CDR1 is SNHLY and CDR2 is FYNNEI. V lost 6 bases to trimming and J lost 2 bases, with 16 bases between them. In DNA, the CDR3 is TGTGCCAGCAGACCCGGGATAGTTTTCACTAATGAAAAACTGTTTTTT. It codes for CASRPGIVFTNEKLFF.

This clonotype was picked up a small number of times. V usage is TRBV5-1 and J usage is TRBJ1-2; 9 nucleotides match TRBD1. Germline loops: CDR1 SGHRS, CDR2 YFSETQ. The CDR3 is 14 amino acids. The V gene end was trimmed by 4 bases and the J gene end by 8 bases; junction bases not matched to a gene: 9. In DNA, the CDR3 is TGCGCCAGCAGCGTTTCCGGGACAGGGAGCGGCTACACCTTC. It specifies CASSVSGTGSGYTF.

This clonotype was observed a few times. The chain links TRBV5-8 to TRBJ2-1, with D perhaps matching TRBD1 (6 bases). The CDR3 covers 15 residues. Trimming left V 5 bases short and J 2 bases short, with 14 bases between. CDR1 and CDR2 (germline): SGHTS, YDEGEE. This CDR3 is CASRSGQGTYNEQFF. Written as DNA, the CDR3 is TGTGCCAGCAGGTCAGGCCAGGGGACCTACAATGAGCAGTTCTTC.

The gene calls are TRBV12-3 or TRBV12-4 and TRBJ2-2, with 8 bases matching TRBD2. J was trimmed by 1 base and V by 7 bases; bases with no gene match: 8. The CDR3 consists of 16 residues. The CDR3 protein is CASIPFRGGNTGELFF. CDR3 DNA: TGTGCCAGCATTCCCTTCCGGGGGGGGAACACCGGGGAGCTGTTTTTT.

A remark on this clonotype: Possible read error: a much larger clone is one base away. This rearrangement joins TRBV20-1 to TRBJ2-7; TRBD2 agrees at 8 bases. Germline V gene data show CDR1 as DFQATT and CDR2 as SNEGSKA (reference sequence). Germline trimming cut 5 bases from V and 6 bases from J; bases unmatched to any gene: 24. This CDR3 has 18 residues. The chain's CDR3 is CSASTLPGRGGLAGEQYF. CDR3 bases: TGCAGTGCTTCTACCCTCCCGGGACGGGGGGGCCTAGCGGGCGAGCAGTACTTC.

The V and J genes are TRBV28 and TRBJ1-2; D is possibly TRBD1 (6 bases). The CDR3 runs to 14 residues. V lost 6 bases and J 0 bases, leaving 11 bases between the germline ends. CDR1 and CDR2 from the germline V gene are MDHEN and SYDVKM. CDR3: CASRRTVSNYGYTF. Written as DNA, the CDR3 is TGTGCCAGCAGGAGGACAGTTTCTAACTATGGCTACACCTTC.

In its sample, this clonotype was seen many times. This chain uses TRBV11-3 with TRBJ1-1; D gene uncertain. Germline values: CDR1 SGHNT, CDR2 YENEEA. V shed 1 base and J shed 5 bases, with 8 bases lying between them. CDR3 length: 13 residues. This chain's CDR3 is CASSLGPQTEAFF. The CDR3 DNA reads TGTGCCAGCAGCTTAGGACCCCAGACTGAAGCTTTCTTT.